This is a list of T cell receptor beta chains from one sample in a study of T cell responses to AZD1222 COVID-19 vaccine. Assay: immunoSEQ multiplex PCR; the TCRdb copy retains only in-frame clones and omits some. The sample has some 82,000 clones; 75% to 90% are singletons. The sample was peripheral blood, taken on day 0 of AZD1222 vaccination. The receptors derive from an adult in good health. The CDR3 runs from the conserved cysteine through the conserved F or W. The D gene is left open where the match is weak.

v_call: TRBV9
j_call: TRBJ1-1
d_call: -
cdr3_aa: CASSEIGVTEAFF
cdr3_nt: TGTGCCAGCAGCGAAATCGGGGTCACTGAAGCTTTCTTT

v_call: TRBV27
j_call: TRBJ2-7
d_call: TRBD2
cdr3_aa: CASSLGLVGPTEQYF
cdr3_nt: TGTGCCAGCAGTTTAGGACTAGTCGGGCCCACCGAGCAGTACTTC

v_call: TRBV4-3
j_call: TRBJ2-2
d_call: TRBD2
cdr3_aa: CASSRGGDTGELFF
cdr3_nt: TGCGCCAGCAGCCGCGGGGGGGACACCGGGGAGCTGTTTTTT

v_call: TRBV1
j_call: TRBJ2-1
d_call: -
cdr3_aa: CTSSRNTVDSLSSYNEQFF
cdr3_nt: TGCACCAGCAGCCGAAATACGGTGGACAGCTTGAGCTCCTACAATGAGCAGTTCTTC

v_call: TRBV19
j_call: TRBJ1-1
d_call: -
cdr3_aa: CASSIIWGLNTEAFF
cdr3_nt: TGTGCCAGTAGTATAATTTGGGGGCTGAACACTGAAGCTTTCTTT

v_call: TRBV7-9
j_call: TRBJ2-7
d_call: TRBD1
cdr3_aa: CATSTGNVHEQYF
cdr3_nt: TGTGCCACTTCGACAGGGAATGTCCACGAGCAGTACTTC

v_call: TRBV19
j_call: TRBJ1-5
d_call: TRBD1
cdr3_aa: CASSPGQGRDNQPQHF
cdr3_nt: TGTGCCAGTAGCCCGGGACAGGGGAGGGACAATCAGCCCCAGCATTTT

v_call: TRBV15
j_call: TRBJ1-2
d_call: -
cdr3_aa: CATSKTDLNYGYTF
cdr3_nt: TGTGCCACCAGTAAGACAGATCTTAACTATGGCTACACCTTC

v_call: TRBV12-5
j_call: TRBJ1-1
d_call: -
cdr3_aa: CASGLVGLGQSNTEAFF
cdr3_nt: TGTGCTAGTGGTTTGGTAGGGCTGGGACAATCGAACACTGAAGCTTTCTTT

v_call: TRBV27
j_call: TRBJ1-5
d_call: TRBD1
cdr3_aa: CASGDRVSSNQPQHF
cdr3_nt: TGTGCCAGCGGGGACAGGGTTTCAAGCAATCAGCCCCAGCATTTT

v_call: TRBV18
j_call: TRBJ1-1
d_call: -
cdr3_aa: CASSPLPGNTEAFF
cdr3_nt: TGTGCCAGCTCACCACTCCCGGGGAACACTGAAGCTTTCTTT

v_call: TRBV28
j_call: TRBJ2-7
d_call: -
cdr3_aa: CASRSGGRYEQYF
cdr3_nt: TGTGCCAGCAGGTCAGGAGGACGTTACGAGCAGTACTTC

v_call: TRBV28
j_call: TRBJ2-2
d_call: -
cdr3_aa: CALKPDTGELFF
cdr3_nt: TGTGCCTTGAAGCCGGACACCGGGGAGCTGTTTTTT

v_call: TRBV4-1
j_call: TRBJ2-7
d_call: TRBD2
cdr3_aa: CASSLGLAYEQYF
cdr3_nt: TGCGCCAGCAGCCTGGGACTAGCCTACGAGCAGTACTTC